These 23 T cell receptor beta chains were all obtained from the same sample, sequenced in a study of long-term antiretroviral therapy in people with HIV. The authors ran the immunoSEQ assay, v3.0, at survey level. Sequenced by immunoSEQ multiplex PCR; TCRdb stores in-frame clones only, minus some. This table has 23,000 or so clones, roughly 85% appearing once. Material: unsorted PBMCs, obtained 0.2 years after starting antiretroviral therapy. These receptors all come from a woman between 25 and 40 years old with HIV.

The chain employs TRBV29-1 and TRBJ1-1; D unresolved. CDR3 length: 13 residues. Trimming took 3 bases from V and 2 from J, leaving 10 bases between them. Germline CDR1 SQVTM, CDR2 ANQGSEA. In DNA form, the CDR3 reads TGCAGCGTTGAGTGGAAGGGAAACACTGAAGCTTTCTTT. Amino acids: CSVEWKGNTEAFF.

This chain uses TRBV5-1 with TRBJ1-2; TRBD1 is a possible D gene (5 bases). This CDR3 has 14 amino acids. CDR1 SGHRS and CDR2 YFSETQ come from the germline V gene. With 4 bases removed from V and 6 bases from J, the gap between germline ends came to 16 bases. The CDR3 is CASSLGRGRDGYTF. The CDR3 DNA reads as TGCGCCAGCAGCCTGGGCCGGGGGAGGGATGGCTACACCTTC.

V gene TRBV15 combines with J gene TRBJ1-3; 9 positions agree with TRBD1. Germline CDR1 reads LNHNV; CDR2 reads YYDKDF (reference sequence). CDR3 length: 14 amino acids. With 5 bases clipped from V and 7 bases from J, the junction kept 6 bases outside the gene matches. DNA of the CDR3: TGTGCCACCAGCTGGGACAGGGACTGGAACACCATATATTTT. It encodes CATSWDRDWNTIYF.

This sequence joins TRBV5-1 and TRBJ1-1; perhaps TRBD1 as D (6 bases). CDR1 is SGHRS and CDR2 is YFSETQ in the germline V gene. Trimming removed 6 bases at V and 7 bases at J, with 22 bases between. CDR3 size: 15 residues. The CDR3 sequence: CASTESLGGAGEAFF. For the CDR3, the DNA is TGCGCCAGCACCGAATCCCTGGGGGGGGCCGGTGAAGCTTTCTTT.

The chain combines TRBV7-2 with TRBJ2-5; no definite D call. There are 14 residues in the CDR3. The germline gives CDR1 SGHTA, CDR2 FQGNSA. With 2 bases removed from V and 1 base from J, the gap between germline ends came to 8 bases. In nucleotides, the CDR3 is TGTGCCAGCAGCTTAATCTCCATCCAAGAGACCCAGTACTTC. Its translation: CASSLISIQETQYF.

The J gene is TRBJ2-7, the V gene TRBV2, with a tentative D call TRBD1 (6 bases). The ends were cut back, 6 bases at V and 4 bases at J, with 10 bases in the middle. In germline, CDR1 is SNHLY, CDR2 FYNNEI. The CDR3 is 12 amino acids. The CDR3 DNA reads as TGTGCCAGCAGGGACAGCTTATACGAGCAGTACGTC. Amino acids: CASRDSLYEQYV.

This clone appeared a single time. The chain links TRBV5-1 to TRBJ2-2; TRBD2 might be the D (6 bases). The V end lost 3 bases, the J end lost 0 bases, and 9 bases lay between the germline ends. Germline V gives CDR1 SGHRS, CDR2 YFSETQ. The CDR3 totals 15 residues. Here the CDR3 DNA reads TGCGCCAGCAGCTCAGGGACTTCGAACACCGGGGAGCTGTTTTTT. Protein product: CASSSGTSNTGELFF.

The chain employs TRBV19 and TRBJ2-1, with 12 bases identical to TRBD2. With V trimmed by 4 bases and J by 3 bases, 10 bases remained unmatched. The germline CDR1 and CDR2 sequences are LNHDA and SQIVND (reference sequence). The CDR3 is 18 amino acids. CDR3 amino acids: CASSNPSGGGAFYNEQFF. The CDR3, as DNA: TGTGCCAGTAGTAACCCTAGCGGGGGGGGAGCATTCTACAATGAGCAGTTCTTC.

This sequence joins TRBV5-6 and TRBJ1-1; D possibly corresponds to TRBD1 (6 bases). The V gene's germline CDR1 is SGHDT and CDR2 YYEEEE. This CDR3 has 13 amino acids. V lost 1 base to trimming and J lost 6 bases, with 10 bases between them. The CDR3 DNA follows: TGTGCCAGCAGCTTGATAAGGGGGGCTGAAGCTTTCTTT. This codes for CASSLIRGAEAFF.

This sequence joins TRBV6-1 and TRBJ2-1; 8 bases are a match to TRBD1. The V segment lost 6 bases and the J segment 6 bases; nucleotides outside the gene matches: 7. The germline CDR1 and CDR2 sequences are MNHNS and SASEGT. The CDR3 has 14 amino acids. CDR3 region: CASREDRVANEQFF. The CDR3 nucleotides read TGTGCCAGCAGGGAGGACAGGGTGGCCAATGAGCAGTTCTTC.

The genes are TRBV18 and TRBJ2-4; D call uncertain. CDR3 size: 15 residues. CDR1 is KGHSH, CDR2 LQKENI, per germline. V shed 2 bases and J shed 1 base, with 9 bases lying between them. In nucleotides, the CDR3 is TGTGCCAGCTCACCAGGGGTTGGGGCCAAAAACATTCAGTACTTC. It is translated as CASSPGVGAKNIQYF.

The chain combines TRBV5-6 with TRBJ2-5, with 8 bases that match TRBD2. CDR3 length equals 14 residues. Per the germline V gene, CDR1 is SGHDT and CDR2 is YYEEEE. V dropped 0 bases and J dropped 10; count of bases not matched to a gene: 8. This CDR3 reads CASSLERGRRSQYF. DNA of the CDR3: TGTGCCAGCAGCTTGGAGCGGGGGAGGAGGAGCCAGTACTTC.

The CDR3 protein is CASSVAPLFPETQYF. Written as DNA, the CDR3 is TGTGCCAGCAGCGTAGCTCCACTATTTCCCGAGACCCAGTACTTC. This chain joins TRBV9 and TRBJ2-5; no definite D call. Germline loops: CDR1 SGDLS, CDR2 YYNGEE. The ends were cut back, 0 bases at V and 5 bases at J, with 14 bases in the middle. The CDR3 totals 15 residues.

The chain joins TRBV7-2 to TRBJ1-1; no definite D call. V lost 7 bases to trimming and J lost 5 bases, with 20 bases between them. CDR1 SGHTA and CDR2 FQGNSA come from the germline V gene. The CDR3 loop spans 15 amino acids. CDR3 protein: CASKRARGYTTEAFF. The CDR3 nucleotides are TGTGCCAGCAAGCGGGCCCGGGGATACACAACTGAAGCTTTCTTT. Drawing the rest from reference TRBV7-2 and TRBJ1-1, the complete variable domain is GAGVSQSPSNKVTEKGKDVELRCDPISGHTALYWYRQSLGQGLEFLIYFQGNSAPDKSGLPSDRFSAERTGGSVSTLTIQRTQQEDSAVYLCASKRARGYTTEAFFGQGTRLTVV.

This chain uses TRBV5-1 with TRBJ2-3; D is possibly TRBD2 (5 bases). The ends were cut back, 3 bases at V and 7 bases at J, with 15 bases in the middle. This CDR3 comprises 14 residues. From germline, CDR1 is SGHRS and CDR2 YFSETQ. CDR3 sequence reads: CASSSGTVTNTQYF. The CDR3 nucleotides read TGCGCCAGCAGCTCGGGAACGGTGACAAATACGCAGTATTTT.

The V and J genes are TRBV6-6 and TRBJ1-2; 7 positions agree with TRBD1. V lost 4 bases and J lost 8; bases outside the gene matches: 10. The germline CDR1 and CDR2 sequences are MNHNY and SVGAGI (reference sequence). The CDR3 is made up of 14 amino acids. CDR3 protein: CASSFTGTVTGYTF. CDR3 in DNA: TGTGCCAGCAGTTTCACCGGGACAGTGACCGGCTACACCTTC.

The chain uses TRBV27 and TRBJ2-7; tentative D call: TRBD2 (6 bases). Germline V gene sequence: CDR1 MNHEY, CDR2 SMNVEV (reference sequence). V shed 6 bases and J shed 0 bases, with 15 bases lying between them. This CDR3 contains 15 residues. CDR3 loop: CASRDGGGNSYEQYV. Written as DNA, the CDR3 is TGTGCCAGCAGGGACGGTGGGGGGAACTCCTACGAGCAGTACGTC.

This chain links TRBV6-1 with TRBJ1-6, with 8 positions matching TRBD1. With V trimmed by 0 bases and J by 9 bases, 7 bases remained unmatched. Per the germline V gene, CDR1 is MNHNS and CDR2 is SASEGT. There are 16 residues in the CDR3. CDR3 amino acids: CASSEAIRGLGSPLHF. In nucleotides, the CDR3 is TGTGCCAGCAGTGAAGCGATCAGGGGGCTTGGTTCACCCCTCCACTTT.

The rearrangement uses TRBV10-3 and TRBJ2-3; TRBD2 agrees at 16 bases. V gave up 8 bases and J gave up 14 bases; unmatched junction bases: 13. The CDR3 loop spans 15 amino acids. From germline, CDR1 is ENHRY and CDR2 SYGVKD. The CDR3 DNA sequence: TGTGCCATCTCCCGACAGGGACTAGCGGGGGGGCCAATGTATTTT. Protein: CAISRQGLAGGPMYF.

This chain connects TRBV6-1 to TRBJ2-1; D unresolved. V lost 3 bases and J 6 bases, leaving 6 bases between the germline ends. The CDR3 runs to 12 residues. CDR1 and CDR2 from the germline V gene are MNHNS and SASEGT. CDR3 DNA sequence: TGTGCCAGCAGTGAGTTGGGCAATGAGCAGTTCTTC. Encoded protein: CASSELGNEQFF.

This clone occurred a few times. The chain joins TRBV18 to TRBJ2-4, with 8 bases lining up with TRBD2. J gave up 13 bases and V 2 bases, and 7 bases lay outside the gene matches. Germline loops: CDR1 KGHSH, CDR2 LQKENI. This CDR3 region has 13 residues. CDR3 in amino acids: CASSPTDSGGQYF. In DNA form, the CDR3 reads TGTGCCAGCTCACCAACGGACAGCGGGGGACAGTACTTC.

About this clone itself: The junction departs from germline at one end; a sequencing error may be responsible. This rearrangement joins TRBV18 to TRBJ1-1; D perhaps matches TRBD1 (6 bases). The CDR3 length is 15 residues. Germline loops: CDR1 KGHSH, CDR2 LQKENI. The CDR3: CVSSPSSRGLTEAFF. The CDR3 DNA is TGTGTCAGCTCACCAAGTTCACGGGGGCTCACTGAAGCTTTCTTT.

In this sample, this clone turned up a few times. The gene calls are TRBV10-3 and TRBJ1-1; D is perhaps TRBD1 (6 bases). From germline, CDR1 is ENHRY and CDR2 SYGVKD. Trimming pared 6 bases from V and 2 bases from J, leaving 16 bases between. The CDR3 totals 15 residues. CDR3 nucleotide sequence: TGTGCCATCAGAAGTAACATGGACAGTAACACTGAAGCTTTCTTT. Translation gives CAIRSNMDSNTEAFF.